The 26 T cell receptor beta chains below all came from one sample that was sequenced in a study of PD-L1 blockade in urothelial cancer. The method was immunoSEQ multiplex PCR; TCRdb's version includes in-frame clones alone and lacks a portion of them. Of tens of thousands of clones listed, 70% to 85% are singletons. Specimen: PBMCs, collected around atezolizumab (anti-PD-L1) treatment. The receptors stem from a man between 65 and 85 years old with urothelial cancer.

The CDR3 bases are TGCGCCAGCAGCTCCCAGGGGGCCCAGGACACTGAAGCTTTCTTT. Translating gives CASSSQGAQDTEAFF. The rearrangement uses TRBV5-1 and TRBJ1-1; 8 nucleotides agree with TRBD1. Germline CDR1 SGHRS, CDR2 YFSETQ. V shed 3 bases and J 3 bases; nucleotides not matched to a gene: 7. This CDR3 contains 15 residues. Supplemented by reference TRBV5-1 and TRBJ1-1, the full variable domain reads KAGVTQTPRYLIKTRGQQVTLSCSPISGHRSVSWYQQTPGQGLQFLFEYFSETQRNKGNFPGRFSGRQFSNSRSEMNVSTLELGDSALYLCASSSQGAQDTEAFFGQGTRLTVV.

The rearrangement joins TRBV5-1 to TRBJ2-7; 8 nucleotides match TRBD2. Trimming cost V 0 bases and J 5 bases; bases outside gene matches: 7. Germline V gives CDR1 SGHRS, CDR2 YFSETQ. The CDR3 loop spans 15 amino acids. The CDR3 reads CASSLAQGLVNEQYF. The CDR3 nucleotides read TGCGCCAGCAGCTTGGCCCAGGGACTAGTTAACGAGCAGTACTTC.

The DNA of the CDR3 is TGTGCCAGCATGGGGAGGCGGACGGGGGATGAAAAACTGTTTTTT. Translation gives CASMGRRTGDEKLFF. The chain uses TRBV2 and TRBJ1-4, with D maybe TRBD1 (5 bases). Deletions cut 7 bases from V and 6 bases from J, with 18 bases between. The CDR3 loop spans 15 amino acids. CDR1 SNHLY and CDR2 FYNNEI come from the germline V gene.

V is TRBV5-8 and J is TRBJ1-5, with 8 nucleotides matching TRBD1. Germline V lookup: CDR1 SGHTS, CDR2 YDEGEE. Germline trimming cut 5 bases from V and 6 bases from J; bases unmatched to any gene: 4. CDR3 size: 13 residues. CDR3 amino acids: CASRPDRVQPQHF. The CDR3 nucleotides read TGTGCCAGCAGGCCGGACAGGGTTCAGCCCCAGCATTTT. The complete variable domain, with remaining parts taken from reference TRBV5-8 and TRBJ1-5, reads EAGVTQSPTHLIKTRGQQATLRCSPISGHTSVYWYQQALGLGLQFLLWYDEGEERNRGNFPPRFSGRQFPNYSSELNVNALELEDSALYLCASRPDRVQPQHFGDGTRLSIL.

This clone was counted many times. The chain carries TRBV27 and TRBJ1-1; D might be TRBD1 (5 bases). V dropped 3 bases and J dropped 1 base, with 9 bases sitting between them. CDR1 and CDR2 from the germline V gene are MNHEY and SMNVEV (reference sequence). This CDR3 region has 14 residues. In DNA, the CDR3 is TGTGCCAGCAGTTTGAGACAGTCGAACACTGAAGCTTTCTTT. Its protein product is CASSLRQSNTEAFF.

This clone was detected ten times or more. CDR3 residues: CASSLVTGAGANVLTF. CDR3 nucleotides: TGTGCCAGCAGCTTAGTCACAGGGGCTGGGGCCAACGTCCTGACTTTC. The chain couples TRBV7-3 to TRBJ2-6; 7 nucleotides align to TRBD1. After removal of 2 bases from V and 2 bases from J, the junction contained 3 bases not matched to a gene. Germline loops: CDR1 SGHTA, CDR2 FQGTGA. The CDR3 covers 16 residues.

This clone was observed a few times. This rearrangement joins TRBV11-3 to TRBJ2-7; TRBD1 is a possible D gene (5 bases). The V end was cut by 4 bases, the J end by 6 bases, with 13 bases between. The V gene's germline CDR1 is SGHNT and CDR2 YENEEA. The CDR3 extends over 13 amino acids. The CDR3 region has the DNA TGTGCCAGCAGCTCCCAACAGGATTTCGAGCAGTACTTC. It translates to CASSSQQDFEQYF.

The rearrangement links TRBV7-9 to TRBJ1-2, with TRBD1 identical over 10 bases. This CDR3 comprises 15 residues. J lost 4 bases, V lost 5 bases, and 7 bases had no gene match. Germline CDR1 reads SEHNR; CDR2 reads FQNEAQ (reference sequence). Here the CDR3 reads CASSADRGRVYGYTF. The CDR3 DNA reads as TGTGCCAGCAGCGCAGACAGGGGGCGCGTCTATGGCTACACCTTC.

The genes are TRBV6-1 and TRBJ2-2, with D possibly being TRBD1 (5 bases). V lost 6 bases and J lost 1, with 12 bases in between. CDR1 MNHNS and CDR2 SASEGT come from the germline V gene. The CDR3 length is 15 residues. The CDR3 DNA is TGTGCCAGCAGCATTAACCAGGGGAACACCGGGGAGCTGTTTTTT. It codes for CASSINQGNTGELFF.

The genes are TRBV5-4 and TRBJ2-7; D unclear. V lost 0 bases and J lost 2, with 12 bases in between. Germline assignment: CDR1 SGHNT and CDR2 YYREEE (reference sequence). The CDR3 is made up of 15 amino acids. CDR3 in amino acids: CASSLAENLAYEQYF. CDR3 nucleotide sequence: TGTGCCAGCAGCTTGGCCGAGAACCTTGCCTACGAGCAGTACTTC.

The chain carries TRBV5-6 and TRBJ1-2; 7 nucleotides agree with TRBD1. Per the germline V gene, CDR1 is SGHDT and CDR2 is YYEEEE. Trimming removed 0 bases from V and 2 bases from J; junction bases left unmatched: 4. This CDR3 has 15 amino acids. The DNA for the CDR3 is TGTGCCAGCAGCTTGGTGACAGGGCGAAACTATGGCTACACCTTC. Amino acid sequence: CASSLVTGRNYGYTF. The full variable domain, in which reference TRBV5-6 and TRBJ1-2 provide the parts outside the CDR3, is DAGVTQSPTHLIKTRGQQVTLRCSPKSGHDTVSWYQQALGQGPQFIFQYYEEEERQRGNFPDRFSGHQFPNYSSELNVNALLLGDSALYLCASSLVTGRNYGYTFGSGTRLTVV.

V usage is TRBV2 and J usage is TRBJ1-1; 10 positions agree with TRBD1. CDR3 length: 14 residues. V was clipped by 6 bases and J by 4 bases; unmatched bases: 5. Germline CDR1 SNHLY, CDR2 FYNNEI. The CDR3 coding sequence is TGTGCCAGCAGGGGGACAGGGGTGAGCACTGAAGCTTTCTTT. Translating it yields CASRGTGVSTEAFF.

This chain joins TRBV4-3 and TRBJ2-1; the match to TRBD2 covers 11 bases. Germline loops: CDR1 LGHNA, CDR2 YSLEER. The length of the CDR3 is 18 residues. The junction had 12 bases not matched to a gene; V was cut back by 1 base and J by 7 bases. CDR3 loop: CASSQALTSGRTGNEQFF. The CDR3, as DNA: TGCGCCAGCAGCCAAGCCCTCACTAGCGGGAGAACGGGAAATGAGCAGTTCTTC.

This clone was detected once. V gene TRBV2 combines with J gene TRBJ2-3; possible D gene TRBD2, 6 bases. This CDR3 spans 17 amino acids. Trimming took 3 bases from V and 0 from J, leaving 16 bases between them. The V gene's germline CDR1 is SNHLY and CDR2 FYNNEI. The CDR3, as DNA: TGTGCCAGCAGTGATGGCACACCGGGACTTAGCACAGATACGCAGTATTTT. It translates to CASSDGTPGLSTDTQYF.

The chain uses TRBV30 and TRBJ1-5; D gene ambiguous. The V end lost 1 base, the J end lost 3 bases, and 10 bases lay between the germline ends. CDR1 GTSNPN and CDR2 SVGIG come from the germline V gene (reference sequence). This CDR3 spans 14 amino acids. DNA for the CDR3: TGTGCCTGGAGTGGGGGTCGGGACAATCAGCCCCAGCATTTT. It specifies CAWSGGRDNQPQHF.

The chain joins TRBV7-2 to TRBJ2-1, with 9 bases identical to TRBD1. This CDR3 spans 15 amino acids. V shed 4 bases and J 2 bases; nucleotides not matched to a gene: 3. The germline V gene encodes CDR1 SGHTA and CDR2 FQGNSA. This CDR3 is CASSSQGAPYNEQFF. In nucleotides, the CDR3 is TGTGCCAGCAGCTCACAGGGGGCGCCCTACAATGAGCAGTTCTTC.

The J gene is TRBJ2-1, the V gene TRBV19, with 9 bases lining up with TRBD2. Germline V lookup: CDR1 LNHDA, CDR2 SQIVND (reference sequence). Trimming cost V 3 bases and J 8 bases; bases outside gene matches: 5. The CDR3 contains 14 residues. CDR3 sequence (DNA): TGTGCCAGTAGTATGGGCGGGGGGGATTATGAGCAGTTCTTC. Translated, it gives CASSMGGGDYEQFF. The entire variable domain, with the rest obtained from reference TRBV19 and TRBJ2-1, is as follows: DGGITQSPKYLFRKEGQNVTLSCEQNLNHDAMYWYRQDPGQGLRLIYYSQIVNDFQKGDIAEGYSVSREKKESFPLTVTSAQKNPTAFYLCASSMGGGDYEQFFGPGTRLTVL.

This clone was recorded only once. J is TRBJ2-7 and V is TRBV11-1, with 12 nucleotides matching TRBD2. J gave up 6 bases and V 5 bases, and 11 bases lay outside the gene matches. Germline V gene sequence: CDR1 SGHAT, CDR2 FQDESV (reference sequence). The CDR3 contains 16 residues. CDR3 region: CASSPGLAGRPLEQYF. CDR3 in DNA: TGTGCCAGCAGCCCAGGACTAGCGGGACGCCCTCTCGAGCAGTACTTC.

Only one count was recorded for this clone. This chain uses TRBV7-2 with TRBJ2-1, with TRBD2 matching over 7 bases. Germline CDR1 reads SGHTA; CDR2 reads FQGNSA. The CDR3 runs to 16 residues. The trim removed 1 base at V and 3 bases at J, leaving 6 bases unmatched. The CDR3: CASSLGSGYRYNEQFF. The CDR3 bases are TGTGCCAGCAGCTTAGGTAGCGGGTACCGCTACAATGAGCAGTTCTTC.

V gene TRBV18 combines with J gene TRBJ2-6; D is possibly TRBD2 (5 bases). Germline-derived CDR1 and CDR2 are KGHSH and LQKENI. The V and J ends lost 3 bases and 4 bases respectively, with 16 bases between them. This CDR3 is built from 17 residues. The CDR3 is CASSPGLGAEGANVLTF. CDR3 nucleotide sequence: TGTGCCAGCTCACCCGGACTGGGCGCGGAAGGGGCCAACGTCCTGACTTTC.

This chain connects TRBV2 to TRBJ2-5, with 8 bases matching TRBD2. This CDR3 region has 14 residues. Trimming cost V 11 bases and J 1 base; bases outside gene matches: 9. The germline gives CDR1 SNHLY, CDR2 FYNNEI. CDR3 bases: TGTGCCTTACGGGCGGGGGGTCTCCAAGAGACCCAGTACTTC. It yields the protein CALRAGGLQETQYF.

The chain is built from TRBV6-5 and TRBJ2-7, with D tentatively TRBD1 (5 bases). The CDR3 covers 12 residues. V was shortened by 8 bases and J by 3 bases, with 11 bases between the two germline ends. Looked up from germline, CDR1 is MNHEY and CDR2 is SVGAGI. CDR3 nucleotides: TGTGCCAGCGGGGCACAAAGCTACGAGCAGTACTTC. As protein: CASGAQSYEQYF.

This chain's CDR3 is CASSPAITGNTIYF. The CDR3 nucleotides read TGCGCCAGCAGCCCAGCGATAACTGGAAACACCATATATTTT. The chain links TRBV5-1 to TRBJ1-3; D not certain. The CDR3 totals 14 residues. Germline CDR1 is SGHRS and CDR2 is YFSETQ. The ends were cut back, 4 bases at V and 2 bases at J, with 10 bases in the middle.

The CDR3 nucleotides are TGTGCCAGCAGCTTAGAGGCAGGGTTTGGCTACACCTTC. It translates to CASSLEAGFGYTF. This rearrangement joins TRBV7-2 to TRBJ1-2; tentative D call: TRBD1 (5 bases). Germline CDR1 reads SGHTA; CDR2 reads FQGNSA. The CDR3 is 13 residues long. Trimming shortened V by 1 base and J by 7 bases, and 10 bases separated the two germline ends.

This chain connects TRBV5-1 to TRBJ1-1; 7 bases match TRBD1. In germline, CDR1 is SGHRS, CDR2 YFSETQ. The CDR3 has 15 amino acids. J gave up 7 bases and V 3 bases, and 12 bases lay outside the gene matches. The CDR3 region is CASSSWTGARSEAFF. DNA for the CDR3: TGCGCCAGCAGCTCCTGGACAGGAGCGCGCAGTGAAGCTTTCTTT.

This clone appeared a few times. The V call is TRBV11-2, the J call TRBJ1-1, with D maybe TRBD1 (6 bases). Germline lookup yields CDR1 SGHAT and CDR2 FQNNGV. This CDR3 is built from 15 residues. V lost 5 bases and J 0 bases, leaving 13 bases between the germline ends. The DNA of the CDR3 is TGTGCCAGCAGCCTGGTGGGGGCAATGAACACTGAAGCTTTCTTT. Protein: CASSLVGAMNTEAFF. The full variable domain, with the rest looked up from reference TRBV11-2 and TRBJ1-1, is EAGVAQSPRYKIIEKRQSVAFWCNPISGHATLYWYQQILGQGPKLLIQFQNNGVVDDSQLPKDRFSAERLKGVDSTLKIQPAKLEDSAVYLCASSLVGAMNTEAFFGQGTRLTVV.